The T cell receptor (beta chain) described here comes from a study of cytomegalovirus exposure and HLA in healthy donors. V gave up 0 bases and J gave up 6 bases, with 12 bases separating them. Germline values: CDR1 MNHNS, CDR2 SASEGT. The CDR3 runs 16 residues. Clones were sequenced by immunoSEQ multiplex PCR, and TCRdb holds only the in-frame ones, with some missing. The table lists about 240,000 clones, about 86% of them singletons, with 2.6% in the top ten. The chain has TRBV6-1 and TRBJ1-6; D is ambiguous. The material sequenced was PBMCs. The receptor was derived from a man aged 18 to 29 in good health and CMV-seronegative. The CDR3 loop is CASSEAHMATNSPLHF. In DNA, the CDR3 is TGTGCCAGCAGTGAAGCTCATATGGCAACTAATTCACCCCTCCACTTT.